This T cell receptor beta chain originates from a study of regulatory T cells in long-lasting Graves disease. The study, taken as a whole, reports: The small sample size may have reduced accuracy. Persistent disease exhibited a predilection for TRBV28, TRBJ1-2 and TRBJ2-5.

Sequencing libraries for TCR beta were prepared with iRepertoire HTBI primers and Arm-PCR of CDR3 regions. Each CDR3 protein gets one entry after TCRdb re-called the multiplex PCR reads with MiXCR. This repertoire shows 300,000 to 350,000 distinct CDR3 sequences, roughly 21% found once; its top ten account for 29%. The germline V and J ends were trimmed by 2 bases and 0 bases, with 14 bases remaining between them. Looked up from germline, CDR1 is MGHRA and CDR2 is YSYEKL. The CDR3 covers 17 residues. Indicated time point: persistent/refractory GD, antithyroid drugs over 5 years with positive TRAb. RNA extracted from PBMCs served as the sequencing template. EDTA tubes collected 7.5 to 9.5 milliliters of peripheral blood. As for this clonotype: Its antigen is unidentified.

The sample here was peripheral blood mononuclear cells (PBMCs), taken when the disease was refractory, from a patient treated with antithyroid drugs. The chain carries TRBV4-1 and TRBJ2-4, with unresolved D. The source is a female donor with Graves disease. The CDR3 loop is CASSQRIDPLAKNIQYF. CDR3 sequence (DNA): TGCGCCAGCAGCCAACGGATCGACCCCTTAGCCAAAAACATTCAGTACTTC.